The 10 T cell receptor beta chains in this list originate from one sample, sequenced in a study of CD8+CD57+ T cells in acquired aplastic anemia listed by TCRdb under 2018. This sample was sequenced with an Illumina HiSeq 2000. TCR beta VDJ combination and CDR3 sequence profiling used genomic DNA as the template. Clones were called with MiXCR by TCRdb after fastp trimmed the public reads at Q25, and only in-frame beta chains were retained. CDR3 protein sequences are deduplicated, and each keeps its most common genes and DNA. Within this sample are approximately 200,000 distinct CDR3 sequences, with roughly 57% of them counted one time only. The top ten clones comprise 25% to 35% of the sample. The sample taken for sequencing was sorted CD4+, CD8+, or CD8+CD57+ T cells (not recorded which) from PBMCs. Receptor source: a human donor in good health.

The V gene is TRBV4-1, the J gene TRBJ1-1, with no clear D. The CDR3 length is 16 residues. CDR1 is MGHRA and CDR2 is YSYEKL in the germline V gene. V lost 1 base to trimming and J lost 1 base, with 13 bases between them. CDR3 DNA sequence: TGCGCCAGCAGCCAAGGAGGGCCAGATGCGAACACTGAAGCTTTCTTT. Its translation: CASSQGGPDANTEAFF.

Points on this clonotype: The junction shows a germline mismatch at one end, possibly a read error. Here the CDR3 DNA reads TGCGCCGGCAGGACACCTATGGGTGAAGCTTTCTTT. Encoded protein: CAGRTPMGEAFF. This sequence joins TRBV10-2 and TRBJ1-1, with D perhaps matching TRBD1 (5 bases). CDR3 length: 12 amino acids. In germline, CDR1 is WSHSY, CDR2 SAAADI.

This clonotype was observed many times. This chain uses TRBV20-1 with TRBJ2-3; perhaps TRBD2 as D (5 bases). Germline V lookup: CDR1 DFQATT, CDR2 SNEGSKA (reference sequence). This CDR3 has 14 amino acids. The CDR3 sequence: CTSLSGLSTDTQYF. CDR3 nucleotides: TGCACCTCCTTGAGCGGTCTTAGCACAGATACGCAGTATTTT.

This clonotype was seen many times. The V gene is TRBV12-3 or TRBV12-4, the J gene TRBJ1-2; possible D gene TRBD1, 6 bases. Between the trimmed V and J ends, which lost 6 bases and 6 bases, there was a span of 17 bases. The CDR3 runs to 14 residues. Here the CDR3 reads CASSPGQSRNGYTF. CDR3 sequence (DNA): TGTGCCAGCAGCCCCGGACAGTCTCGGAATGGCTACACCTTC.

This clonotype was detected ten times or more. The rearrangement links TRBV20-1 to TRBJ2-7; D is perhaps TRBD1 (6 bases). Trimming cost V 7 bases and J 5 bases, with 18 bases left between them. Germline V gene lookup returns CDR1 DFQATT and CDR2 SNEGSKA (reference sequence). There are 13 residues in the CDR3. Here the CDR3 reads CSVPGTSIHEQYF. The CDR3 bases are TGCAGTGTTCCCGGGACATCGATCCACGAGCAGTACTTC.

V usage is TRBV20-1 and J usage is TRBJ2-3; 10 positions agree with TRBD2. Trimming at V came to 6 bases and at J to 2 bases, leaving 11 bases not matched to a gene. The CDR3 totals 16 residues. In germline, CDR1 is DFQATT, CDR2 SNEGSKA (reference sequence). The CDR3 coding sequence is TGCAGTGCAGTAAGAATAGCGGGAGGCCCCACAGATACGCAGTATTTT. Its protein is CSAVRIAGGPTDTQYF.

Here the CDR3 reads CASRQTGDGSYEQYF. In DNA, the CDR3 is TGTGCCAGCAGACAGACAGGGGATGGCTCCTACGAGCAGTACTTC. This chain joins TRBV27 and TRBJ2-7, with 8 positions matching TRBD1. Losses at the gene ends were 6 bases for V and 0 bases for J; bases not matched to a gene: 7. The CDR3 contains 15 residues. The germline V gene has CDR1 MNHEY and CDR2 SMNVEV (reference sequence).

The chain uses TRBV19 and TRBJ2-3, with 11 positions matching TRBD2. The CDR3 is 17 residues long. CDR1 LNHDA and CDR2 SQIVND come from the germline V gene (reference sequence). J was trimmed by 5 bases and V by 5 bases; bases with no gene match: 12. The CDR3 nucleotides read TGTGCCAGTAGTTCCTCTGGTAGCGGGAGGGCCCAAGATACGCAGTATTTT. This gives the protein CASSSSGSGRAQDTQYF.

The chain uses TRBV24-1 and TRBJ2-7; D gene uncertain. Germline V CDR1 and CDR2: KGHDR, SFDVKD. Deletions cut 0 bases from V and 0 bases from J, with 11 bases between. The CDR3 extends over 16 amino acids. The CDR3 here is CATSDLRQANSYEQYF. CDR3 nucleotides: TGTGCCACCAGTGATTTGCGGCAGGCGAACTCCTACGAGCAGTACTTC.

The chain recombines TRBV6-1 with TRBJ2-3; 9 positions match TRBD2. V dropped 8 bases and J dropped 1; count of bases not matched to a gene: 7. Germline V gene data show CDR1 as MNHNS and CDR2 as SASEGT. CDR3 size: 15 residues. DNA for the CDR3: TGTGCCAGCGACCGATGGACTAGCGGCACAGATACGCAGTATTTT. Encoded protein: CASDRWTSGTDTQYF.